These T cell receptor beta chains were read from a single sample in a study of OX40 agonist ivuxolimab in advanced cancers. The assay was immunoSEQ multiplex PCR, and TCRdb's table has in-frame clones only and misses some. This table has tens of thousands of clones, about 81% appearing once. The sequencing used CD4+ or CD8+ T cells sorted from blood, collected in a trial of the OX40 agonist ivuxolimab. The receptors stem from an adult with an advanced solid tumor such as melanoma, head and neck, liver or kidney cancer. Each CDR3 is given with its conserved first and last residue. D genes are given only for firm matches. Not every row has a clone size; where given, it reads once, few, many or a size class.

v_gene: TRBV5-8; j_gene: TRBJ1-2; abundance: .; d_gene: .; CDR3nt: TGTGCCAGCAGCTTGGGGCAGGGGTACTATGGCTACACCTTC; CDR3aa: CASSLGQGYYGYTF
v_gene: TRBV5-1; j_gene: TRBJ2-7; abundance: .; d_gene: TRBD1; CDR3nt: TGCGCCAGCAGCTTGGTAGGGGGCATTGACGAGCAGTACTTC; CDR3aa: CASSLVGGIDEQYF
v_gene: TRBV10-3; j_gene: TRBJ1-2; abundance: once; d_gene: .; CDR3nt: TGTGCCATCAGGATAGGGACCCGGCCTCTATATGGCTACACCTTC; CDR3aa: CAIRIGTRPLYGYTF
v_gene: TRBV28; j_gene: TRBJ2-5; abundance: .; d_gene: .; CDR3nt: TGTGCCAGTAAGGACAGTACTTACCAAGAGACCCAGTACTTC; CDR3aa: CASKDSTYQETQYF
v_gene: TRBV19; j_gene: TRBJ2-1; abundance: .; d_gene: TRBD2; CDR3nt: TGTGCCAGTAGTATAGGGGCGGGGGGAAGGTTCGAGCAGTTCTTC; CDR3aa: CASSIGAGGRFEQFF
v_gene: TRBV5-4; j_gene: TRBJ1-6; abundance: .; d_gene: .; CDR3nt: TGTGCCAGCAGCTTAGAGGGTTTCAGCTCACCCCTCCACTTT; CDR3aa: CASSLEGFSSPLHF
v_gene: TRBV29-1; j_gene: TRBJ1-1; abundance: .; d_gene: TRBD1; CDR3nt: TGCAGCGGCTCGCAGGGGGCGCGGGGGAACACTGAAGCTTTCTTT; CDR3aa: CSGSQGARGNTEAFF
v_gene: TRBV15; j_gene: TRBJ2-7; abundance: once; d_gene: .; CDR3nt: TGTGCCACCAGCTCGGGGGTGCTCACGTTGGCTGAGCAGTACTTC; CDR3aa: CATSSGVLTLAEQYF
v_gene: TRBV6-1; j_gene: TRBJ1-1; abundance: .; d_gene: TRBD1; CDR3nt: TGTGCCAGCAGTGGGACAGGGCTCGGAGCTTTCTTT; CDR3aa: CASSGTGLGAFF
v_gene: TRBV27; j_gene: TRBJ2-2; abundance: .; d_gene: TRBD2; CDR3nt: TGTGCCAGCAGTTTTGGACTAGCGGGGGGGCCGGACGGGGAGCTGTTTTTT; CDR3aa: CASSFGLAGGPDGELFF
v_gene: TRBV19; j_gene: TRBJ1-2; abundance: once; d_gene: .; CDR3nt: TGTGCCAGTACTCCGGCTAGGGGCTATGGCTACACCTTC; CDR3aa: CASTPARGYGYTF
v_gene: TRBV23-1; j_gene: TRBJ2-7; abundance: .; d_gene: TRBD2; CDR3nt: TGCGCCAGGGGTGTGGGGGGGGAGTACGTGCAGTACTTC; CDR3aa: CARGVGGEYVQYF
v_gene: TRBV29-1; j_gene: TRBJ2-5; abundance: .; d_gene: TRBD1; CDR3nt: TGCAGCGCAAACAGGGGGCTATTAGAGACCCAGTACTTC; CDR3aa: CSANRGLLETQYF
v_gene: TRBV5-1; j_gene: TRBJ2-5; abundance: .; d_gene: .; CDR3nt: TGCGCCAGCAGCGGGGGGACAGATCAAGAGACCCAGTACTTC; CDR3aa: CASSGGTDQETQYF
v_gene: TRBV6-1; j_gene: TRBJ1-1; abundance: .; d_gene: .; CDR3nt: TGTGCCAGCAGTGAACTAGGGTACGCTGAAGCTTTCTTT; CDR3aa: CASSELGYAEAFF
v_gene: TRBV15; j_gene: TRBJ2-5; abundance: .; d_gene: .; CDR3nt: TGTGCCACCAGCGACTGGGTAGATACCCAGTACTTC; CDR3aa: CATSDWVDTQYF
v_gene: TRBV9; j_gene: TRBJ1-4; abundance: .; d_gene: .; CDR3nt: TGTGCCAGCAGCGTAGGGGTCGGGGATACTAATGAAAAACTGTTTTTT; CDR3aa: CASSVGVGDTNEKLFF
v_gene: TRBV7-2; j_gene: TRBJ2-7; abundance: .; d_gene: .; CDR3nt: TGTGCCAGCAGCCGCCCTAATCTCGAGCAGTACTTC; CDR3aa: CASSRPNLEQYF
v_gene: TRBV2; j_gene: TRBJ2-7; abundance: .; d_gene: .; CDR3nt: TGTGCCAGCAGTCGGGCAGGGGCCTCCTACGAGCAGTACTTC; CDR3aa: CASSRAGASYEQYF
v_gene: TRBV5-1; j_gene: TRBJ1-1; abundance: .; d_gene: TRBD1; CDR3nt: TGCGCCAGCAGCTTGGTTACAGGGGGATTGGGTGAAGCTTTCTTT; CDR3aa: CASSLVTGGLGEAFF
v_gene: TRBV19; j_gene: TRBJ2-7; abundance: once; d_gene: .; CDR3nt: TGTGCCAGTAGTATAGTGGGGCCCAGCTACGAGCAGTACTTC; CDR3aa: CASSIVGPSYEQYF
v_gene: TRBV5-1; j_gene: TRBJ2-2; abundance: .; d_gene: .; CDR3nt: TGCGCCAGCAGCTTGGAGGCCAGTCAAACCGGGGAGCTGTTTTTT; CDR3aa: CASSLEASQTGELFF
v_gene: TRBV18; j_gene: TRBJ2-3; abundance: .; d_gene: TRBD2; CDR3nt: TGTGCCAGCTCCACCTGGGATAGCGGGGGCACAGATACGCAGTATTTT; CDR3aa: CASSTWDSGGTDTQYF
v_gene: TRBV7-2; j_gene: TRBJ1-3; abundance: .; d_gene: .; CDR3nt: TGTGCCAGCAGCTTAAGGGGGGCAGCTGGAAACACCATATATTTT; CDR3aa: CASSLRGAAGNTIYF
v_gene: TRBV4-1; j_gene: TRBJ2-5; abundance: .; d_gene: .; CDR3nt: TGCGCCAGCAGCCACCCAGGGGGGGAAGAGACCCAGTACTTC; CDR3aa: CASSHPGGEETQYF
v_gene: TRBV5-6; j_gene: TRBJ1-5; abundance: .; d_gene: TRBD1; CDR3nt: TGTGCCAGCAGCCGTCGGCATCCCGGACAGGATAGCAATCAGCCCCAGCATTTT; CDR3aa: CASSRRHPGQDSNQPQHF
v_gene: TRBV11-2; j_gene: TRBJ2-3; abundance: .; d_gene: .; CDR3nt: TGTGCCAGCAGCTCCCACGCGGCCGATACGCAGTATTTT; CDR3aa: CASSSHAADTQYF
v_gene: TRBV5-4; j_gene: TRBJ1-6; abundance: .; d_gene: TRBD1; CDR3nt: TGTGCCAGCAGCGCCCCGGGACAGGGGGACAATTCACCCCTCCACTTT; CDR3aa: CASSAPGQGDNSPLHF
v_gene: TRBV4-1; j_gene: TRBJ2-3; abundance: .; d_gene: TRBD1; CDR3nt: TGCGCCAGCAGCCAATTTCTCGGACAGGGCGCAGATACGCAGTATTTT; CDR3aa: CASSQFLGQGADTQYF